A single T cell receptor (beta chain) is shown here with its context. The data stem from a study of shared clonotypes between healthy human individuals. Study-level information: Three plates each covered CD4 naive and memory; CD8 naive two, CD8 memory one.

Naive CD8 isolation took CD45RO-negative cells positively selected for CCR7 and excluded terminally differentiated effector memory CD45RA+ cells. For every subset, genomic DNA was evenly distributed across several immunoSEQ plates. TCRdb's copy holds only in-frame clones and misses some; the assay was immunoSEQ multiplex PCR. Here the sample spans around 610,000 clones, 90% to 97% being singletons. The CDR3 spans 13 residues. V was trimmed by 4 bases and J by 4 bases, leaving 11 bases between them. Germline V CDR1 and CDR2: SGHRS, YFSETQ. The V gene is TRBV5-1, the J gene TRBJ1-2; D remains ambiguous. Sequencing was carried out using naive CD8+ T cells sorted from blood. The receptor was derived from a woman in her twenties or thirties in good health. CDR3 nucleotide sequence: TGCGCCAGCAGCCCGCCCCGCAGCTATGGCTACACCTTC. Translation gives CASSPPRSYGYTF.